The rows below give T cell receptor beta chains drawn from one sample of a study of T cell responses to AZD1222 COVID-19 vaccine. TCRdb's copy holds only in-frame clones and misses some; the assay was immunoSEQ multiplex PCR. The top ten clones hold around 6.7% of a sample with tens of thousands of clones, 85% to 90% of them seen once. This material consisted of peripheral blood, taken on day 0 of AZD1222 vaccination. All receptors derive from an adult in good health. The CDR3 runs from the conserved cysteine through the conserved F or W. Fields, in order: CDR3 protein, CDR3 DNA, clone size, V gene, D gene, J gene. A D gene is named only where the DNA matches it firmly. Clone size appears in some rows only: once, few, many, or a class for an expanded clone.

CDR3 protein: CASSLAAPTRGNTIYF; CDR3 DNA: TGCGCCAGCAGCTTGGCGGCGCCGACACGTGGAAACACCATATATTTT; clone size: -; V gene: TRBV5-1; D gene: -; J gene: TRBJ1-3
CDR3 protein: CASSPGYGREKLFF; CDR3 DNA: TGTGCCAGCAGCCCAGGGTATGGGCGCGAAAAACTGTTTTTT; clone size: -; V gene: TRBV5-8; D gene: -; J gene: TRBJ1-4
CDR3 protein: CASSQTGRGHYGYTF; CDR3 DNA: TGTGCCAGCAGTCAGACAGGGCGAGGGCACTATGGCTACACCTTC; clone size: -; V gene: TRBV28; D gene: TRBD1; J gene: TRBJ1-2
CDR3 protein: CSVGTGAGNTIYF; CDR3 DNA: TGCAGCGTCGGGACAGGGGCTGGAAACACCATATATTTT; clone size: -; V gene: TRBV29-1; D gene: TRBD1; J gene: TRBJ1-3
CDR3 protein: CASSGDLNTEAFF; CDR3 DNA: TGTGCCAGCAGCGGGGACTTAAACACTGAAGCTTTCTTT; clone size: few; V gene: TRBV14; D gene: -; J gene: TRBJ1-1
CDR3 protein: CASSLGDRPGGELFF; CDR3 DNA: TGTGCCAGCAGCTTAGGGGACCGACCTGGCGGGGAGCTGTTTTTT; clone size: -; V gene: TRBV7-3; D gene: -; J gene: TRBJ2-2
CDR3 protein: CASSPPGSRNQPQHF; CDR3 DNA: TGTGCCAGCTCACCACCGGGTAGCCGCAATCAGCCCCAGCATTTT; clone size: -; V gene: TRBV18; D gene: -; J gene: TRBJ1-5
CDR3 protein: CASSFSVGWGTGAATNEKLFF; CDR3 DNA: TGTGCCAGCAGCTTCTCCGTCGGGTGGGGGACAGGGGCGGCAACTAATGAAAAACTGTTTTTT; clone size: -; V gene: TRBV7-6; D gene: TRBD1; J gene: TRBJ1-4
CDR3 protein: CASSPFTANSGNTIYF; CDR3 DNA: TGTGCCAGCAGTCCCTTTACAGCCAACTCTGGAAACACCATATATTTT; clone size: -; V gene: TRBV28; D gene: -; J gene: TRBJ1-3
CDR3 protein: CASSIEAARKGEAFF; CDR3 DNA: TGTGCCAGTAGTATAGAGGCGGCTAGGAAAGGAGAAGCTTTCTTT; clone size: -; V gene: TRBV19; D gene: -; J gene: TRBJ1-1
CDR3 protein: CASKRVVWAPKSNEQFF; CDR3 DNA: TGTGCCAGCAAGCGGGTCGTTTGGGCCCCTAAGAGCAATGAGCAGTTCTTC; clone size: -; V gene: TRBV28; D gene: -; J gene: TRBJ2-1
CDR3 protein: CASSQVRPRWLFF; CDR3 DNA: TGTGCCAGCAGCCAAGTACGTCCCCGATGGCTGTTTTTT; clone size: -; V gene: TRBV3-1/TRBV3-2; D gene: -; J gene: TRBJ2-2
CDR3 protein: CASSIEAGGYSNQPQHF; CDR3 DNA: TGTGCCAGTAGTATTGAGGCAGGGGGGTATAGCAATCAGCCCCAGCATTTT; clone size: -; V gene: TRBV19; D gene: TRBD1; J gene: TRBJ1-5
CDR3 protein: CAISESGGTGNSPLHF; CDR3 DNA: TGTGCCATCAGTGAGTCTGGCGGGACAGGGAATTCACCCCTCCACTTT; clone size: -; V gene: TRBV10-3; D gene: TRBD1; J gene: TRBJ1-6